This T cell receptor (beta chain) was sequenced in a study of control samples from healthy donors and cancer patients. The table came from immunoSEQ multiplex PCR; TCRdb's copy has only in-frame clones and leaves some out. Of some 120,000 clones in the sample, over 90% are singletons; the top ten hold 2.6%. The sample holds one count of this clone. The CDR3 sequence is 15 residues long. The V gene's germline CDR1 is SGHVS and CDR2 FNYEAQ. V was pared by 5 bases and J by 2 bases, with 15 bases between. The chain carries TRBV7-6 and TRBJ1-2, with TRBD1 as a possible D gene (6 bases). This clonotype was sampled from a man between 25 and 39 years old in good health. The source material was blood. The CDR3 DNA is TGTGCCAGCAGCAGCTCCGGGACATTCAACTATGGCTACACCTTC. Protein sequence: CASSSSGTFNYGYTF.